These 13 T cell receptor beta chains came from one sample sequenced in a study of blood T cells in healthy people across ages. Primed by a sample-barcoded 5' primer and a J-beta primer mix, a second PCR proceeded for 7 to 11 cycles. MiXCR, applied by TCRdb to the 5' RACE reads, yields one record per CDR3 protein. The table shows 710,000 or so distinct CDR3 sequences, with 22% occurring only once. Sequencing was carried out using blood. All receptors come from a man between 65 and 85 years old in good health.

The rearrangement uses TRBV10-3 and TRBJ1-5, with D unresolved. V was cut by 4 bases and J by 4 bases, with 5 bases left in between. The CDR3 has 12 residues. Germline-derived CDR1 and CDR2 are ENHRY and SYGVKD. In DNA form, the CDR3 reads TGTGCCATCAGTGGTCGGAATCAGCCCCAGCATTTT. Translation gives CAISGRNQPQHF.

As regards this clonotype: The junction and the germline gene differ at one end; a read error may be behind it. The gene calls are TRBV24-1 and TRBJ2-5, with D possibly matching TRBD2 (6 bases). The CDR3 sequence is 16 residues long. Germline V gene lookup returns CDR1 KGHDR and CDR2 SFDVKD. In DNA, the CDR3 is TGTGCCACCAGTGATTTTCTCGGGACGGGGGTCGAGACCCGGTACTTC. Its protein is CATSDFLGTGVETRYF.

This clonotype has only a few counts. The V call is TRBV27, the J call TRBJ2-1; 7 bases fit TRBD2. With V trimmed by 7 bases and J by 9 bases, 6 bases remained unmatched. In germline, CDR1 is MNHEY, CDR2 SMNVEV (reference sequence). The CDR3 loop spans 12 amino acids. The CDR3 region is CASTAGWGEQFF. DNA for the CDR3: TGTGCCAGCACAGCGGGGTGGGGTGAGCAGTTCTTC.

In this sample, this clonotype turned up once. The chain uses TRBV7-2 and TRBJ2-5, with 8 bases that match TRBD2. With 3 bases clipped from V and 4 bases from J, the junction kept 7 bases outside the gene matches. CDR3 length equals 15 residues. Germline values: CDR1 SGHTA, CDR2 FQGNSA. In DNA form, the CDR3 reads TGTGCCAGCAGCTTGCCGGGACTAGGGCGAGAGACCCAGTACTTC. Its protein is CASSLPGLGRETQYF.

The rearrangement joins TRBV29-1 to TRBJ2-3; perhaps TRBD2 as D (6 bases). V lost 0 bases to trimming and J lost 1 base, with 17 bases between them. This CDR3 is 17 amino acids long. Germline V lookup: CDR1 SQVTM, CDR2 ANQGSEA. The CDR3 spells CSVEDPGLRVGTDTQYF. As DNA, the CDR3 is TGCAGCGTTGAAGATCCGGGACTTCGTGTAGGCACAGATACGCAGTATTTT.

This clonotype was seen a handful of times. The J gene is TRBJ2-1, the V gene TRBV7-9; TRBD1 or TRBD2 may be the D gene (6 bases each). CDR3 size: 15 residues. Trimming removed 5 bases from V and 9 bases from J, with 20 bases in between. Germline-derived CDR1 and CDR2 are SEHNR and FQNEAQ (reference sequence). In nucleotides, the CDR3 is TGTGCCAGCAGCCCCGAGGATGGGGGGCCTAGTGAGCAGTTCTTC. This sequence encodes CASSPEDGGPSEQFF. Complete variable domain (other parts from reference TRBV7-9 and TRBJ2-1): DTGVSQNPRHKITKRGQNVTFRCDPISEHNRLYWYRQTLGQGPEFLTYFQNEAQLEKSRLLSDRFSAERPKGSFSTLEIQRTEQGDSAMYLCASSPEDGGPSEQFFGPGTRLTVL.

The chain couples TRBV10-3 to TRBJ1-2; D may be TRBD1 (5 bases). Trimming pared 4 bases from V and 5 bases from J, leaving 11 bases between. Germline CDR1 and CDR2: ENHRY and SYGVKD. The CDR3 contains 13 residues. CDR3 region: CAISVGGDYGYTF. Here the CDR3 DNA reads TGTGCCATCAGTGTAGGAGGGGATTATGGCTACACCTTC.

This clonotype appeared a few times. The gene calls are TRBV4-3 and TRBJ1-4, with D possibly matching TRBD1 (5 bases). Per the germline V gene, CDR1 is LGHNA and CDR2 is YSLEER. The length of the CDR3 is 16 residues. V was cut by 4 bases and J by 4 bases, with 16 bases left in between. CDR3 loop: CASSPRVGRDNEKLFF. The CDR3, as DNA: TGCGCCAGCAGCCCGAGGGTAGGCAGGGATAATGAAAAACTGTTTTTT.

This clonotype was recorded a few times. The chain combines TRBV6-6 with TRBJ2-5; D is ambiguous. This CDR3 region has 13 residues. Germline V gene data show CDR1 as MNHNY and CDR2 as SVGAGI (reference sequence). V gave up 6 bases and J gave up 11 bases, with 19 bases separating them. CDR3 in amino acids: CASSLEGLGEQYF. The CDR3 DNA follows: TGTGCCAGCAGCCTCGAAGGGCTAGGAGAGCAGTACTTC.

This clonotype was recorded a few times. This rearrangement joins TRBV25-1 to TRBJ1-1; D might be TRBD1 (6 bases). Germline V gene lookup returns CDR1 MGHDK and CDR2 SYGVNS. Between the trimmed V and J ends, which lost 5 bases and 5 bases, there was a span of 12 bases. The CDR3 consists of 13 residues. CDR3 nucleotides: TGTGCCAGCAGTTTTACAGGGATAACTGAAGCTTTCTTT. It yields the protein CASSFTGITEAFF.

This rearrangement joins TRBV13 to TRBJ1-5; possibly TRBD1 for D (5 bases). Per the germline V gene, CDR1 is PRHDT and CDR2 is FYEKMQ (reference sequence). The CDR3 is made up of 15 amino acids. With 3 bases removed from V and 3 bases from J, the gap between germline ends came to 12 bases. This chain's CDR3 is CASSFRVLFNQPQHF. The CDR3 nucleotides are TGTGCCAGCAGCTTCAGGGTACTTTTCAATCAGCCCCAGCATTTT.

In this sample, this clonotype turned up a few times. The chain couples TRBV7-2 to TRBJ2-3; D gene ambiguous. Germline CDR1 SGHTA, CDR2 FQGNSA. V lost 2 bases, J lost 2 bases, and 8 bases lay in between. The CDR3 covers 14 residues. The CDR3, as DNA: TGTGCCAGCAGCTTAAATCCAGCCACAGATACGCAGTATTTT. Translation: CASSLNPATDTQYF. The full variable domain, in which reference TRBV7-2 and TRBJ2-3 provide the parts outside the CDR3, is GAGVSQSPSNKVTEKGKDVELRCDPISGHTALYWYRQSLGQGLEFLIYFQGNSAPDKSGLPSDRFSAERTGGSVSTLTIQRTQQEDSAVYLCASSLNPATDTQYFGPGTRLTVL.

V is TRBV19 and J is TRBJ2-7; D gene ambiguous. CDR1 is LNHDA, CDR2 SQIVND, per germline (reference sequence). Trimming removed 0 bases at V and 0 bases at J, with 6 bases between. The CDR3 sequence is 14 residues long. In DNA, the CDR3 is TGTGCCAGTAGTATAGAAGGGTTCTCCTACGAGCAGTACTTC. This translates into CASSIEGFSYEQYF.